Listed here are 17 T cell receptor beta chains from one sample, sequenced in a study of cytomegalovirus exposure and HLA in healthy donors. PCR used 60 Vbeta primers and 13 Jbeta primers. Method: immunoSEQ multiplex PCR; TCRdb's copy keeps in-frame clones and lacks some. The sample shows more than 110,000 clones, around 86% of them seen only once. Sequenced input: PBMCs. The receptors stem from a female donor in good health and CMV-seronegative.

The gene calls are TRBV7-2 and TRBJ2-2; TRBD1 agrees at 7 bases. The V gene's germline CDR1 is SGHTA and CDR2 FQGNSA. The length of the CDR3 is 14 residues. After removal of 5 bases from V and 4 bases from J, the junction contained 4 bases not matched to a gene. The CDR3 DNA reads as TGTGCCAGCAGCATTAACAGGGGCACCGGGGAGCTGTTTTTT. Encoded protein: CASSINRGTGELFF.

The chain recombines TRBV2 with TRBJ2-7; D is perhaps TRBD2 (6 bases). Trimming shortened V by 6 bases and J by 4 bases, and 7 bases separated the two germline ends. The CDR3 loop spans 11 amino acids. The germline CDR1 and CDR2 sequences are SNHLY and FYNNEI. The CDR3 bases are TGTGCCAGCAGGGGGAGGTACGAGCAGTACTTC. It specifies CASRGRYEQYF.

This chain links TRBV5-1 with TRBJ1-3; D gene unclear. The CDR3 runs 19 residues. The V end lost 0 bases, the J end lost 3 bases, and 22 bases lay between the germline ends. Germline lookup yields CDR1 SGHRS and CDR2 YFSETQ. DNA for the CDR3: TGCGCCAGCAGCTTGGCCGGGGTGACTCCCGCTCTGAGTGGAAACACCATATATTTT. Encoded protein: CASSLAGVTPALSGNTIYF.

Comments on this clone: Given the absence of the conserved phenylalanine or tryptophan at the CDR3 end, a read error is likely. This sequence joins TRBV28 and TRBJ1-5; D remains ambiguous. CDR1 is MDHEN, CDR2 SYDVKM, per germline. Trimming stripped 4 bases from V and 11 bases from J, with 12 bases between. This CDR3 is 12 amino acids long. The CDR3 spells CASSSRGSAQHC. As DNA, the CDR3 is TGTGCCAGCAGTTCCCGGGGTTCGGCCCAGCATTGT.

This rearrangement joins TRBV9 to TRBJ2-2, with D perhaps TRBD2 (6 bases). V lost 0 bases and J lost 6, with 9 bases in between. Looked up from germline, CDR1 is SGDLS and CDR2 is YYNGEE. The CDR3 sequence is 14 residues long. The CDR3 is CASSVVGSPGELFF. The CDR3 bases are TGTGCCAGCAGCGTAGTCGGGAGCCCCGGGGAGCTGTTTTTT.

This chain uses TRBV5-1 with TRBJ2-1; TRBD2 might be the D (6 bases). Deletions cut 0 bases from V and 3 bases from J, with 19 bases between. The CDR3 totals 18 residues. Germline V gene lookup returns CDR1 SGHRS and CDR2 YFSETQ. In DNA, the CDR3 is TGCGCCAGCAGCTTGGAAGGGGCGGCGGGAATGTTCTACAATGAGCAGTTCTTC. This encodes CASSLEGAAGMFYNEQFF.

This clone was observed a single time. The chain carries TRBV5-1 and TRBJ2-2; TRBD1 agrees at 7 bases. Trimming took 0 bases from V and 7 from J; bases not matched to a gene: 6. Per the germline V gene, CDR1 is SGHRS and CDR2 is YFSETQ. The CDR3 sequence is 15 residues long. CDR3: CASSLGDREVGELFF. The CDR3 DNA is TGCGCCAGCAGCTTGGGTGACAGGGAAGTCGGGGAGCTGTTTTTT.

This clone was seen just once. The chain joins TRBV19 to TRBJ2-1; D is undetermined. Between the trimmed V and J ends, which lost 1 base and 6 bases, there was a span of 7 bases. Germline V gives CDR1 LNHDA, CDR2 SQIVND (reference sequence). This CDR3 has 13 amino acids. The CDR3 here is CASSIGALNEQFF. CDR3 bases: TGTGCCAGTAGTATAGGGGCCCTCAATGAGCAGTTCTTC.

In nucleotides, the CDR3 is TGTGCCAGCAGTTTATCCTGGGACAGGGCTTGGACGCAGTATTTT. Encoded protein: CASSLSWDRAWTQYF. This sequence joins TRBV27 and TRBJ2-3; 9 bases are a match to TRBD1. The CDR3 consists of 15 residues. Germline V gene data show CDR1 as MNHEY and CDR2 as SMNVEV (reference sequence). The ends lost 0 bases at V and 9 bases at J; junction bases unmatched: 7.

This chain uses TRBV6-5 with TRBJ2-1; tentatively, D is TRBD2 (5 bases). Deletions cut 0 bases from V and 7 bases from J, with 10 bases between. The CDR3 length is 14 residues. Germline CDR1 reads MNHEY; CDR2 reads SVGAGI. Written as DNA, the CDR3 is TGTGCCAGCAGTTACTCGGGAGTCGGGAATGAGCAGTTCTTC. Encoded protein: CASSYSGVGNEQFF.

The chain combines TRBV27 with TRBJ2-1; TRBD1 matches 7 bases. Germline CDR1 reads MNHEY; CDR2 reads SMNVEV (reference sequence). V lost 6 bases to trimming and J lost 8 bases; unmatched junction nucleotides: 7. The CDR3 is made up of 13 amino acids. The DNA for the CDR3 is TGTGCCAGCAGCACAACAGGGGTAGATGAGCAGTTCTTC. Protein: CASSTTGVDEQFF.

The genes are TRBV7-8 and TRBJ2-7; 7 bases agree with TRBD2. The germline CDR1 and CDR2 sequences are SGHVS and FQNEAQ. V was clipped by 5 bases and J by 7 bases; unmatched bases: 5. CDR3 size: 12 residues. The CDR3 here is CASSNDGREQYF. As DNA, the CDR3 is TGTGCCAGCAGCAACGACGGGAGGGAGCAGTACTTC.

This chain joins TRBV13 and TRBJ1-3; D not resolved. The CDR3 length is 15 residues. V was cut by 0 bases and J by 0 bases, with 6 bases left in between. Germline V gene sequence: CDR1 PRHDT, CDR2 FYEKMQ (reference sequence). The CDR3, as DNA: TGTGCCAGCAGCTTAGGACGGTCCTCTGGAAACACCATATATTTT. Encoded protein: CASSLGRSSGNTIYF. Full variable domain (remainder filled in from reference TRBV13 and TRBJ1-3): AAGVIQSPRHLIKEKRETATLKCYPIPRHDTVYWYQQGPGQDPQFLISFYEKMQSDKGSIPDRFSAQQFSDYHSELNMSSLELGDSALYFCASSLGRSSGNTIYFGEGSWLTVV.

This clone was detected a few times. The chain joins TRBV5-5 to TRBJ1-1; D gene ambiguous. The CDR3 sequence is 13 residues long. CDR1 and CDR2 from the germline V gene are SGHKS and YYEKEE (reference sequence). V was pared by 5 bases and J by 2 bases, with 10 bases between. CDR3 loop: CASRGEFNTEAFF. DNA for the CDR3: TGTGCCAGCAGGGGAGAGTTCAACACTGAAGCTTTCTTT.

The chain has TRBV7-4 and TRBJ2-1; 7 nucleotides agree with TRBD2. The V segment lost 3 bases and the J segment 3 bases; nucleotides outside the gene matches: 5. CDR1 and CDR2 (germline): SGHVT, SQSDAQ. This CDR3 contains 15 residues. In DNA, the CDR3 is TGTGCCAGCAGCTTGAGCGGGATATGCTACAATGAGCAGTTCTTC. The encoded protein is CASSLSGICYNEQFF.

The sample holds one count of this clone. This chain connects TRBV28 to TRBJ2-5, with 9 positions matching TRBD2. With 5 bases clipped from V and 4 bases from J, the junction kept 11 bases outside the gene matches. In germline, CDR1 is MDHEN, CDR2 SYDVKM. This CDR3 has 16 residues. Written as DNA, the CDR3 is TGTGCCAGCAGTACCTACTGGACTAGCGAAGGAGAGACCCAGTACTTC. Translating it yields CASSTYWTSEGETQYF. Full variable domain (outside the CDR3, taken from reference TRBV28 and TRBJ2-5): DVKVTQSSRYLVKRTGEKVFLECVQDMDHENMFWYRQDPGLGLRLIYFSYDVKMKEKGDIPEGYSVSREKKERFSLILESASTNQTSMYLCASSTYWTSEGETQYFGPGTRLLVL.

The rearrangement joins TRBV29-1 to TRBJ2-7; TRBD2 matches at 8 bases. Germline CDR1 and CDR2: SQVTM and ANQGSEA. CDR3 length equals 12 residues. Trimming cost V 6 bases and J 7 bases; bases outside gene matches: 8. CDR3 amino acids: CSVHGGAREQYF. For the CDR3, the DNA is TGCAGCGTCCACGGGGGGGCGAGAGAGCAGTACTTC.